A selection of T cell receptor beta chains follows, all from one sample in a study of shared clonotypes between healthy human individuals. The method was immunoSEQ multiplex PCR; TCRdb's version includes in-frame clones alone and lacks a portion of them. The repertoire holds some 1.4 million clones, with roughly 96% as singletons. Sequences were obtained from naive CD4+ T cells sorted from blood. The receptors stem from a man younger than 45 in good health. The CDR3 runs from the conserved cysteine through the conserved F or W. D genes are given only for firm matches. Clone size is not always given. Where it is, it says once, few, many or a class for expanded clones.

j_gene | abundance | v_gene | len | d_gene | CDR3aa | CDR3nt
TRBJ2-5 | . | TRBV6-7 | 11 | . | CAHGGQETQYF | TGTGCCCACGGGGGTCAAGAGACCCAGTACTTC
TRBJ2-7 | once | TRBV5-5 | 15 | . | CASSLYPGESYEQYF | TGTGCCAGCAGCTTGTATCCAGGGGAATCCTACGAGCAGTACTTC
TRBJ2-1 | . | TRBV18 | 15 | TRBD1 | CASSLGQGSYNEQFF | TGTGCCAGCTCCCTTGGACAGGGCTCCTACAATGAGCAGTTCTTC
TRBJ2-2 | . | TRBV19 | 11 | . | CASNWIGELFF | TGTGCCAGTAACTGGATCGGGGAGCTGTTTTTT
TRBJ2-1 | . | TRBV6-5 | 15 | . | CASSYEEASYNEQFF | TGTGCCAGCAGTTACGAGGAGGCCTCCTACAATGAGCAGTTCTTC
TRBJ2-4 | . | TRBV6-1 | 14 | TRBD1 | CASSQTGAKNIQYF | TGTGCCAGCAGTCAGACAGGGGCCAAAAACATTCAGTACTTC
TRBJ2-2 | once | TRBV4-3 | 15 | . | CASSPPTSRTGELFF | TGCGCCAGCAGCCCTCCGACTAGTCGGACCGGGGAGCTGTTTTTT
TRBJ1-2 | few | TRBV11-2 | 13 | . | CASSPLRHYGYTF | TGTGCCAGCAGCCCCTTGCGGCACTATGGCTACACCTTC
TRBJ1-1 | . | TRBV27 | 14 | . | CATSRAHRNTEAFF | TGTGCCACCAGTAGGGCCCACCGTAACACTGAAGCTTTCTTT
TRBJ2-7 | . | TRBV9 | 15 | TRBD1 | CASSTLDRESYEQYF | TGTGCCAGCAGCACCTTAGACAGGGAATCCTACGAGCAGTACTTC
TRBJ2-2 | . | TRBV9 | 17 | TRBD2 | CASSVVSGRPVTGELFF | TGTGCCAGCAGCGTAGTTAGCGGGAGGCCGGTCACCGGGGAGCTGTTTTTT
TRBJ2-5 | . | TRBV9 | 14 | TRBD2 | CASSVDGRASTQYF | TGTGCCAGCAGCGTAGACGGGAGGGCTTCGACCCAGTACTTC
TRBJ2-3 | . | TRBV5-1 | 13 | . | CASSFRQTDTQYF | TGCGCCAGCAGCTTCAGACAGACCGATACGCAGTATTTT
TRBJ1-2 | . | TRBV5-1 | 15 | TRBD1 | CASSQEDRGWYGYTF | TGCGCCAGCAGCCAAGAGGACAGGGGTTGGTATGGCTACACCTTC
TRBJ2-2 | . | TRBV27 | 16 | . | CASTIAGTPNTGELFF | TGTGCCAGCACCATAGCCGGGACACCGAACACCGGGGAGCTGTTTTTT
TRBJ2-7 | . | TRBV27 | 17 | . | CASSLSGSFNRIYEQYF | TGTGCCAGCAGTTTATCGGGCAGCTTCAACAGGATCTACGAGCAGTACTTC
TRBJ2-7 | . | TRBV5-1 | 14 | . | CASSLTGPPYEQYF | TGCGCCAGCAGCTTGACCGGGCCACCCTACGAGCAGTACTTC
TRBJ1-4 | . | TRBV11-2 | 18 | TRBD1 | CASSTYSQATGGREKLFF | TGTGCCAGCAGCACCTACAGCCAGGCGACAGGGGGCCGAGAAAAACTGTTTTTT
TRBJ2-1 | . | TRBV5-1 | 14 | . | CASSPLGQNNEQFF | TGCGCCTCCTCACCCCTGGGACAAAACAATGAGCAGTTCTTC
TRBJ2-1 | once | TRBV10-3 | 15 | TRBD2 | CAISDLAGGYNEQFF | TGTGCCATCAGTGACTTAGCGGGAGGCTACAATGAGCAGTTCTTC
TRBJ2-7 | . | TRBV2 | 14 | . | CASSEGAYSYEQYF | TGTGCCAGCAGTGAGGGAGCGTACTCCTACGAGCAGTACTTC
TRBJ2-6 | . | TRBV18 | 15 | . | CASSAVSSGANVLTF | TGTGCCAGCTCAGCAGTGAGCTCTGGGGCCAACGTCCTGACTTTC
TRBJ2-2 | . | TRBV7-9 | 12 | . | CASSLRTGELFF | TGTGCCAGCAGCTTGAGAACCGGGGAGCTGTTTTTT
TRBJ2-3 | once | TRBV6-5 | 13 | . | CASSTTLADTQYF | TGTGCCAGCAGTACCACCTTAGCAGATACGCAGTATTTT
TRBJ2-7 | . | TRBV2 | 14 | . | CASSTTGTGYEQYF | TGTGCCAGCAGCACTACCGGGACTGGGTACGAGCAGTACTTC
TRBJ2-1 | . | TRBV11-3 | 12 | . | CASSLVGNEQFF | TGTGCCAGCAGCTTAGTGGGGAATGAGCAGTTCTTC
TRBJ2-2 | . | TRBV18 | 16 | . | CASSRTGGANTGELFF | TGTGCCAGCTCACGTACTGGCGGCGCGAACACCGGGGAGCTGTTTTTT
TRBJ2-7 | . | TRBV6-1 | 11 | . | CASSRTYEQYF | TGTGCCAGCAGCCGGACCTACGAGCAGTACTTC
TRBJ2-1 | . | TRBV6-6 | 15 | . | CASSYSPREASEQFF | TGTGCCAGCAGTTACTCCCCCCGCGAGGCGAGTGAGCAGTTCTTC
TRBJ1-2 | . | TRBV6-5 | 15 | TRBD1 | CASSLYTGGDYGYTF | TGTGCCAGCAGTTTATACACAGGGGGGGACTATGGCTACACCTTC
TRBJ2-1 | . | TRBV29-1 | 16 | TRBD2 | CSVGRASGNLYNEQFF | TGCAGCGTGGGAAGGGCTAGCGGGAACCTCTACAATGAGCAGTTCTTC
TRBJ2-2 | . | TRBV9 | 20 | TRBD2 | CASSPLMAVGWGGGTGELFF | TGTGCCAGCAGCCCCCTCATGGCCGTAGGTTGGGGGGGAGGTACCGGGGAGCTGTTTTTT